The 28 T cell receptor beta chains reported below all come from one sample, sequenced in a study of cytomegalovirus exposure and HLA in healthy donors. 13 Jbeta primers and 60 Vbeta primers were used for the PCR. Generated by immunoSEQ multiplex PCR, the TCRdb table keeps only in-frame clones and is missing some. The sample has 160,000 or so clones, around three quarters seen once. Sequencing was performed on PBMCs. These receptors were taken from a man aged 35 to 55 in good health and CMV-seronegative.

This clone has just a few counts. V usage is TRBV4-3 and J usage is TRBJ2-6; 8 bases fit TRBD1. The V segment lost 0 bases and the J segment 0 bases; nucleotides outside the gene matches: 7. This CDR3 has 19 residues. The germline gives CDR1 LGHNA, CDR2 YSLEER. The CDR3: CASSQDWDRLYSGANVLTF. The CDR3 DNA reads TGCGCCAGCAGCCAAGATTGGGACAGGCTGTACTCTGGGGCCAACGTCCTGACTTTC.

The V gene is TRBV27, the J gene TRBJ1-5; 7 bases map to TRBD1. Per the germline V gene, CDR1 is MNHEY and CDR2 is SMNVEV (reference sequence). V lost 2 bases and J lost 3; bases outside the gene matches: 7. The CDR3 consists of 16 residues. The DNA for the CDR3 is TGTGCCAGCAGTTTAATCGGGACAGCTCACAATCAGCCCCAGCATTTT. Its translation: CASSLIGTAHNQPQHF.

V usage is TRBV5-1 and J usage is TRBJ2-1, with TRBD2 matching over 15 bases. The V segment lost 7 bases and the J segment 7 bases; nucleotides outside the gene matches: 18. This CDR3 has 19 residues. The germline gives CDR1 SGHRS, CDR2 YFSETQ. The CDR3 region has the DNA TGCGCCAGCCCCCAGCTCGGACTAGCGGGAGGGCATAGAAGAAATGAGCAGTTCTTC. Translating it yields CASPQLGLAGGHRRNEQFF.

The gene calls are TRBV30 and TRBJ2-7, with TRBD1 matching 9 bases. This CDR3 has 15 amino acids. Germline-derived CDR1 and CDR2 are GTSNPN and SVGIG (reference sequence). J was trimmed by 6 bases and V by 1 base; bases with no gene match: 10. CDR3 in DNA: TGTGCCTGGAGTGCACCTAGAACAGGGGGCGGCGAGCAGTACTTC. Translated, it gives CAWSAPRTGGGEQYF.

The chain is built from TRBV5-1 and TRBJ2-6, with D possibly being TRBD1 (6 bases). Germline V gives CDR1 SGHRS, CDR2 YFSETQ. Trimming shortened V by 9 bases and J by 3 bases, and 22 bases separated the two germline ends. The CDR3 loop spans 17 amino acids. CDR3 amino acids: CAKIRGIRSGGANVLTF. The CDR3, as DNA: TGCGCCAAGATCAGGGGAATTCGTTCTGGTGGGGCCAACGTCCTGACTTTC.

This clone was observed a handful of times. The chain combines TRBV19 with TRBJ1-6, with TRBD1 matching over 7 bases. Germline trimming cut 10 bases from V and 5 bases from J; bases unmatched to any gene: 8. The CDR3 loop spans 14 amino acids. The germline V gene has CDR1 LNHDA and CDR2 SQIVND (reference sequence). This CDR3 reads CATRQGGDNSPLHF. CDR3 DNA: TGTGCCACCAGACAGGGCGGAGATAATTCACCCCTCCACTTT.

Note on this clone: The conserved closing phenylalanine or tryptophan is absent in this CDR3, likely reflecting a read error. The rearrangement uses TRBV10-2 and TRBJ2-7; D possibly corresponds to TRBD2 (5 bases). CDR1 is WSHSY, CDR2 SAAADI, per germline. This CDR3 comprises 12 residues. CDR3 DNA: TGCGCCAGCGAATCTAGCTCCCACGAGCAGTACCTC. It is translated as CASESSSHEQYL.

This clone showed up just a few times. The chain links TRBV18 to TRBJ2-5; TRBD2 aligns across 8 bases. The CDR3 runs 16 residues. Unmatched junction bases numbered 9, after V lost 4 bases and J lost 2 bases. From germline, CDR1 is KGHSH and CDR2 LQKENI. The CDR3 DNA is TGTGCCAGCTCACGTATTTCGGGAGGGAGACAAGAGACCCAGTACTTC. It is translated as CASSRISGGRQETQYF. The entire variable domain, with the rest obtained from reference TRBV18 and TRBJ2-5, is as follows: NAGVMQNPRHLVRRRGQEARLRCSPMKGHSHVYWYRQLPEEGLKFMVYLQKENIIDESGMPKERFSAEFPKEGPSILRIQQVVRGDSAAYFCASSRISGGRQETQYFGPGTRLLVL.

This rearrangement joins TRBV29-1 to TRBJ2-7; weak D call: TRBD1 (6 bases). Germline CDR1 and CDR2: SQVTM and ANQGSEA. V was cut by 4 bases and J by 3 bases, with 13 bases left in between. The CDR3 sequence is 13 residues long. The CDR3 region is CSVGQGPIYEQYF. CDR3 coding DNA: TGCAGCGTTGGCCAGGGGCCCATCTACGAGCAGTACTTC.

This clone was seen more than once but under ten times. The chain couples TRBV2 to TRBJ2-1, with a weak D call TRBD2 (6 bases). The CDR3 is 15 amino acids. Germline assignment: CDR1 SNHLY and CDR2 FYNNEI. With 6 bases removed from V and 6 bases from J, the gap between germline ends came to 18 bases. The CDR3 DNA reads TGTGCCAGCAGCGCCACTGGGCCCGGGGGCAATGAGCAGTTCTTC. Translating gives CASSATGPGGNEQFF.

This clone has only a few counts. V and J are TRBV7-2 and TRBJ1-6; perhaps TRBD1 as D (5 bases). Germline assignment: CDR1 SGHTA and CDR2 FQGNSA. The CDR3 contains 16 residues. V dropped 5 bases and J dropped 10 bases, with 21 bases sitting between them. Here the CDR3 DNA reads TGTGCCAGCAGCGCACAAAGGGCCACAGGCGGATCACCCCTCCACTTT. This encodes CASSAQRATGGSPLHF. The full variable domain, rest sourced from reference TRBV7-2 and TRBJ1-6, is GAGVSQSPSNKVTEKGKDVELRCDPISGHTALYWYRQSLGQGLEFLIYFQGNSAPDKSGLPSDRFSAERTGGSVSTLTIQRTQQEDSAVYLCASSAQRATGGSPLHFGNGTRLTVT.

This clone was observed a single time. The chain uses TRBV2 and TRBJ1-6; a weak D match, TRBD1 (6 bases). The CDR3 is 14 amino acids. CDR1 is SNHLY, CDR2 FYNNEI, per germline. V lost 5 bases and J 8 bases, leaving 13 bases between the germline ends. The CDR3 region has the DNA TGTGCCAGCAGTACCACAGGGATGGATTCACCCCTCCACTTT. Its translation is CASSTTGMDSPLHF.

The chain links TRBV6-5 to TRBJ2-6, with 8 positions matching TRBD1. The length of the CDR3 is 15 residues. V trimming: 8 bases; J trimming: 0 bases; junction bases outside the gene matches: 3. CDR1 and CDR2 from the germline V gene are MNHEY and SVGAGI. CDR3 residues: CASPRGLSGANVLTF. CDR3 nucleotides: TGTGCCAGCCCCAGGGGGCTCTCTGGGGCCAACGTCCTGACTTTC.

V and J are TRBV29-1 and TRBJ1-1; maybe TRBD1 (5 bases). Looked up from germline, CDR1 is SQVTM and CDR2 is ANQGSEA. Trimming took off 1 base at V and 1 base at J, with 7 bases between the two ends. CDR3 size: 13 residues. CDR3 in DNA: TGCAGCGTTGAAGGGACAACGAACACTGAAGCTTTCTTT. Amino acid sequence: CSVEGTTNTEAFF. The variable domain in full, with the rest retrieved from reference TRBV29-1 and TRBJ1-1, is SAVISQKPSRDICQRGTSLTIQCQVDSQVTMMFWYRQQPGQSLTLIATANQGSEATYESGFVIDKFPISRPNLTFSTLTVSNMSPEDSSIYLCSVEGTTNTEAFFGQGTRLTVV.

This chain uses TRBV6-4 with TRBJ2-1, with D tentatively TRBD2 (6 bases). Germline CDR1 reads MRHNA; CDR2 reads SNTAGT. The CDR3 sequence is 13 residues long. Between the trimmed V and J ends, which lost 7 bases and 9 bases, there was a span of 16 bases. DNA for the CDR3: TGTGCCAGCATTTACCGGGACTCCTTTGAGCAGTTCTTC. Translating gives CASIYRDSFEQFF.

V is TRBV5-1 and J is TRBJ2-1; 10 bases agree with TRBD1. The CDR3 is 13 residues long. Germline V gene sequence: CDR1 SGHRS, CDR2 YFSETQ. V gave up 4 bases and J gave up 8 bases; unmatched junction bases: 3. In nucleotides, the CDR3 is TGCGCCAGCAGCCCCGGGACAGGGGATGAGCAGTTCTTC. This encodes CASSPGTGDEQFF.

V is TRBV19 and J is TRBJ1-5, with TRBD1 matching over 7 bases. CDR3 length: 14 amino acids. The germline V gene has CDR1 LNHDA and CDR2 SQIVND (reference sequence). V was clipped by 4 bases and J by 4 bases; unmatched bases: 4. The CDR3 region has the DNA TGTGCCAGTAGTAGGACAGGCCTTAATCAGCCCCAGCATTTT. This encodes CASSRTGLNQPQHF.

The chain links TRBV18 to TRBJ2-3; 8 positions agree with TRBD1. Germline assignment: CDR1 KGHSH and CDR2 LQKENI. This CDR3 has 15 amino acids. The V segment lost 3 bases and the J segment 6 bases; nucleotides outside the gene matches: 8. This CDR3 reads CASSPSTGGRDTQYF. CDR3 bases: TGTGCCAGCTCACCGTCTACAGGGGGTCGGGATACGCAGTATTTT.

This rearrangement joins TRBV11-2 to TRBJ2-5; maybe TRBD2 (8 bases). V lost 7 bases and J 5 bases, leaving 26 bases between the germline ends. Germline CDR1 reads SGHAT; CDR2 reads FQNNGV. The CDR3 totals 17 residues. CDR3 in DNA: TGTGCCAGCACCCAGGGGGTGCAGCGGGGGAGGGGGGAGACCCAGTACTTC. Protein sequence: CASTQGVQRGRGETQYF.

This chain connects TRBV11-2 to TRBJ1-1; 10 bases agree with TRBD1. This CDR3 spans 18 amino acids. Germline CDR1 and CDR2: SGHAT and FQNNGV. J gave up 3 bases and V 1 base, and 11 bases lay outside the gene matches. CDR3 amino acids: CASSLGQGAHFRDTEAFF. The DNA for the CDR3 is TGTGCCAGCAGCTTAGGACAGGGGGCTCATTTTCGGGACACTGAAGCTTTCTTT.

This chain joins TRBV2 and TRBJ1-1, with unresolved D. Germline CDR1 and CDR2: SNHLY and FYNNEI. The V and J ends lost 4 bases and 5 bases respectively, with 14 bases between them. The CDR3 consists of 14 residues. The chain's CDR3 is CASSGVERRTEAFF. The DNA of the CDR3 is TGTGCCAGCAGTGGTGTTGAGCGGCGGACTGAAGCTTTCTTT.

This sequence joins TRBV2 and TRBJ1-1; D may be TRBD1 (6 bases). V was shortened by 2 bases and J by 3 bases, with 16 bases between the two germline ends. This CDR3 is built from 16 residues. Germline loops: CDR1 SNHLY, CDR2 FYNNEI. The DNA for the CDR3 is TGTGCCAGCAGTGAATACGGCAGGGGCCTGGACACTGAAGCTTTCTTT. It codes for CASSEYGRGLDTEAFF. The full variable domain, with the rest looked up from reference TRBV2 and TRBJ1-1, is EPEVTQTPSHQVTQMGQEVILRCVPISNHLYFYWYRQILGQKVEFLVSFYNNEISEKSEIFDDQFSVERPDGSNFTLKIRSTKLEDSAMYFCASSEYGRGLDTEAFFGQGTRLTVV.

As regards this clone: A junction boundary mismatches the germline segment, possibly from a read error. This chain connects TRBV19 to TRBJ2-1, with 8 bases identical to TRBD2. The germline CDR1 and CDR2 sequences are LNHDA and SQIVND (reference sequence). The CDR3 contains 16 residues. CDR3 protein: CASRPQSGGLYNEQLF. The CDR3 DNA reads TGTGCCAGTAGACCCCAAAGCGGGGGCCTCTACAATGAGCAGCTCTTC.

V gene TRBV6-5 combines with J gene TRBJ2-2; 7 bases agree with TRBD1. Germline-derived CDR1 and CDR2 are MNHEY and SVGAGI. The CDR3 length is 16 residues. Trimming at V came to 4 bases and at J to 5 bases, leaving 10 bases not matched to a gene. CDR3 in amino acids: CASSLLPGQRTGELFF. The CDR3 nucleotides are TGTGCCAGCAGTTTGTTGCCGGGACAGCGGACCGGGGAGCTGTTTTTT.

Here the CDR3 reads CASSESIGLSEKLFF. The CDR3 DNA is TGTGCCAGCAGTGAATCGATCGGGTTAAGCGAAAAACTGTTTTTT. The rearrangement joins TRBV25-1 to TRBJ1-4; D is uncertain. V dropped 1 base and J dropped 8 bases, with 14 bases sitting between them. CDR3 size: 15 residues. Germline CDR1 and CDR2: MGHDK and SYGVNS.

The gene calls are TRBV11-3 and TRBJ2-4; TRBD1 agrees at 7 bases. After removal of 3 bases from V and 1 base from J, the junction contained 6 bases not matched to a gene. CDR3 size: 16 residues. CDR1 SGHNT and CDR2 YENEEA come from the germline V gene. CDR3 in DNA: TGTGCCAGCAGCTTTACAGGGGTCCTTGCCAAAAACATTCAGTACTTC. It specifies CASSFTGVLAKNIQYF. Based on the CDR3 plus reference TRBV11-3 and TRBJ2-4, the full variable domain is EAGVVQSPRYKIIEKKQPVAFWCNPISGHNTLYWYLQNLGQGPELLIRYENEEAVDDSQLPKDRFSAERLKGVDSTLKIQPAELGDSAVYLCASSFTGVLAKNIQYFGAGTRLSVL.

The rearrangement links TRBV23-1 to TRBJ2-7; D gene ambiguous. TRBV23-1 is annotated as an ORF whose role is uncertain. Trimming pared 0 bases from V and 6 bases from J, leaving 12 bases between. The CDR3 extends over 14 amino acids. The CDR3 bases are TGCGCCAGCAGTCAATCGAGGCCCCGGAGCGAGCAGTACTTC. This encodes CASSQSRPRSEQYF.

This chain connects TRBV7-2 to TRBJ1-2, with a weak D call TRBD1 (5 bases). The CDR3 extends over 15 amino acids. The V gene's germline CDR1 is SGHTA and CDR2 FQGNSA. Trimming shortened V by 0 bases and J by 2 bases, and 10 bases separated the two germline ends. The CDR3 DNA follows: TGTGCCAGCAGCTTAGCGGGTGCAGGGAACTATGGCTACACCTTC. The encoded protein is CASSLAGAGNYGYTF.